Below, 31 T cell receptor beta chains from the same sample are listed, as sequenced in a study of blood T cell repertoires in COVID-19. Sequenced by immunoSEQ multiplex PCR; TCRdb stores in-frame clones only, minus some. The data hold around 150,000 clones, with roughly nine tenths observed a single time. The specimen sequenced was peripheral blood. The source is a human donor in a cohort sampled during active COVID-19.

The chain uses TRBV5-1 and TRBJ2-6; the match to TRBD1 covers 7 bases. V dropped 4 bases and J dropped 0; count of bases not matched to a gene: 10. Germline assignment: CDR1 SGHRS and CDR2 YFSETQ. This CDR3 comprises 18 residues. The CDR3 loop reads CASSGDRVMASGANVLTF. The CDR3 DNA reads as TGCGCCAGCAGCGGCGACAGGGTGATGGCCTCTGGGGCCAACGTCCTGACTTTC.

This sequence joins TRBV5-1 and TRBJ2-1, with 11 bases aligning to TRBD2. This CDR3 contains 16 residues. V lost 1 base, J lost 4 bases, and 4 bases stayed unmatched. Germline loops: CDR1 SGHRS, CDR2 YFSETQ. CDR3 sequence reads: CASSLKGLAVYNEQFF. The CDR3 region has the DNA TGCGCCAGCAGCTTGAAGGGACTAGCGGTTTACAATGAGCAGTTCTTC.

This chain connects TRBV30 to TRBJ2-5; the D is unclear. V was pared by 2 bases and J by 4 bases, with 2 bases between. This CDR3 is built from 10 residues. Germline CDR1 is GTSNPN and CDR2 is SVGIG (reference sequence). CDR3 DNA: TGTGCCTGGAGTCTAGAGACCCAGTACTTC. Translated: CAWSLETQYF.

V usage is TRBV7-2 and J usage is TRBJ1-4, with D hard to call. Germline assignment: CDR1 SGHTA and CDR2 FQGNSA. The CDR3 has 14 residues. Trimming shortened V by 5 bases and J by 3 bases, and 10 bases separated the two germline ends. CDR3 bases: TGTGCCAGCAGCACTAGAAGGGCTAATGAAAAACTGTTTTTT. It encodes CASSTRRANEKLFF.

J is TRBJ1-5 and V is TRBV5-1, with D possibly matching TRBD1 (5 bases). Germline V gene sequence: CDR1 SGHRS, CDR2 YFSETQ. This CDR3 comprises 16 residues. V lost 0 bases, J lost 7 bases, and 17 bases lay in between. The CDR3: CASSLEGLDGGQPQHF. For the CDR3, the DNA is TGCGCCAGCAGCTTGGAGGGGCTCGACGGGGGGCAGCCCCAGCATTTT.

The chain joins TRBV5-1 to TRBJ1-1; 8 bases map to TRBD1. This CDR3 is 13 amino acids long. The J segment lost 7 bases and the V segment lost 7 bases, leaving 9 bases of the junction unmatched. Germline V lookup: CDR1 SGHRS, CDR2 YFSETQ. CDR3 bases: TGCGCCAGCCGACAGGGGCCAAGCCGTGAAGCTTTCTTT. Its translation: CASRQGPSREAFF. Drawing the rest from reference TRBV5-1 and TRBJ1-1, the complete variable domain is KAGVTQTPRYLIKTRGQQVTLSCSPISGHRSVSWYQQTPGQGLQFLFEYFSETQRNKGNFPGRFSGRQFSNSRSEMNVSTLELGDSALYLCASRQGPSREAFFGQGTRLTVV.

The rearrangement links TRBV2 to TRBJ2-7, with 11 bases that match TRBD2. CDR3 length equals 16 residues. The junction had 11 bases not matched to a gene; V was cut back by 8 bases and J by 2 bases. From germline, CDR1 is SNHLY and CDR2 FYNNEI. The CDR3 is CASLTSGGRFTYEQYF. CDR3 bases: TGTGCCAGCCTAACTAGCGGGGGCCGTTTTACCTACGAGCAGTACTTC.

The chain has TRBV11-3 and TRBJ2-7, with 7 bases aligning to TRBD1. V was pared by 1 base and J by 6 bases, with 15 bases of the junction left unmatched. This CDR3 has 17 amino acids. Germline V gives CDR1 SGHNT, CDR2 YENEEA. The CDR3 sequence: CASSLARGSMVLSEQYF. CDR3 nucleotides: TGTGCCAGCAGCTTAGCCAGGGGGAGTATGGTGTTGAGCGAGCAGTACTTC.

This clone appeared a few times. The gene calls are TRBV7-6 and TRBJ1-4, with 7 bases lining up with TRBD1. Germline assignment: CDR1 SGHVS and CDR2 FNYEAQ. The CDR3 has 16 residues. V was clipped by 0 bases and J by 5 bases; unmatched bases: 6. The CDR3 region is CASSLAFDRANEKLFF. The CDR3, as DNA: TGTGCCAGCAGCTTAGCGTTCGACAGGGCGAATGAAAAACTGTTTTTT.

This chain uses TRBV11-2 with TRBJ2-1; 9 bases match TRBD2. Trimming took 1 base from V and 7 from J; bases not matched to a gene: 5. The CDR3 is made up of 15 amino acids. Germline V lookup: CDR1 SGHAT, CDR2 FQNNGV. The CDR3 region has the DNA TGTGCCAGCAGCTTAGGTGCGGGGGGGGAAAATGAGCAGTTCTTC. Translating gives CASSLGAGGENEQFF. Together with reference TRBV11-2 and TRBJ2-1, the CDR3 gives the full variable domain: EAGVAQSPRYKIIEKRQSVAFWCNPISGHATLYWYQQILGQGPKLLIQFQNNGVVDDSQLPKDRFSAERLKGVDSTLKIQPAKLEDSAVYLCASSLGAGGENEQFFGPGTRLTVL.

The chain has TRBV3-1 (or the pseudogene TRBV3-2) and TRBJ1-5, with D possibly being TRBD1 (6 bases). This CDR3 comprises 13 residues. From germline, CDR1 is LGHDT and CDR2 YNNKEL (reference sequence). The ends were cut back, 3 bases at V and 3 bases at J, with 6 bases in the middle. The CDR3 DNA reads TGTGCCAGCAGCCAGGGACACAATCAGCCCCAGCATTTT. Translating gives CASSQGHNQPQHF.

V gene TRBV7-2 combines with J gene TRBJ1-1, with 9 bases matching TRBD1. The CDR3 is made up of 19 amino acids. Looked up from germline, CDR1 is SGHTA and CDR2 is FQGNSA. V lost 3 bases to trimming and J lost 0 bases; unmatched junction nucleotides: 14. The CDR3 coding sequence is TGTGCCAGCAGCTTGACAGGGGGAGGGGGGAGCCTTATGAACACTGAAGCTTTCTTT. Protein product: CASSLTGGGGSLMNTEAFF.

This clone was detected once. CDR3 residues: CATRYGLAGDGEQYF. The CDR3 DNA sequence: TGTGCCACCAGGTATGGACTAGCGGGAGACGGCGAGCAGTACTTC. V is TRBV2 and J is TRBJ2-7; 13 bases map to TRBD2. Unmatched junction bases numbered 12, after V lost 10 bases and J lost 6 bases. From germline, CDR1 is SNHLY and CDR2 FYNNEI. The CDR3 is made up of 15 amino acids.

The chain couples TRBV3-1 (or the pseudogene TRBV3-2) to TRBJ2-7, with TRBD2 matching 16 bases. The CDR3 extends over 16 amino acids. V shed 3 bases, J shed 7 bases, and the junction held 6 bases outside the gene matches. Germline CDR1 and CDR2: LGHDT and YNNKEL (reference sequence). The CDR3 sequence is CASSQGLAGGLGEQYF. In DNA form, the CDR3 reads TGTGCCAGCAGCCAGGGACTAGCGGGAGGGTTAGGGGAGCAGTACTTC.

This clone was found once. V and J are TRBV4-1 and TRBJ1-5; 7 nucleotides line up with TRBD1. V lost 3 bases, J lost 4 bases, and 3 bases stayed unmatched. The CDR3 has 14 residues. Germline V gives CDR1 MGHRA, CDR2 YSYEKL. CDR3 loop: CASSQTQGNQPQHF. The CDR3 nucleotides read TGCGCCAGCAGCCAGACACAGGGGAATCAGCCCCAGCATTTT.

V usage is TRBV6-5 and J usage is TRBJ2-1; 16 positions match TRBD2. Germline lookup yields CDR1 MNHEY and CDR2 SVGAGI. The CDR3 consists of 16 residues. The V gene end was trimmed by 3 bases and the J gene end by 12 bases; junction bases not matched to a gene: 8. The CDR3, as DNA: TGTGCCAGCAGTTATGGGACTAGCGGGGGGGCCATTCGGCAGTTCTTC. Its protein is CASSYGTSGGAIRQFF.

V gene TRBV6-6 combines with J gene TRBJ2-7; TRBD2 agrees at 13 bases. Trimming at V came to 4 bases and at J to 4 bases, leaving 7 bases not matched to a gene. The CDR3 covers 16 residues. From germline, CDR1 is MNHNY and CDR2 SVGAGI (reference sequence). The CDR3 loop reads CASSSIRLAGGYEQYF. The CDR3 DNA reads as TGTGCCAGCAGTTCCATAAGACTAGCGGGAGGTTACGAGCAGTACTTC.

The chain recombines TRBV28 with TRBJ1-1; 9 nucleotides agree with TRBD1. This CDR3 region has 16 residues. Germline V gene data show CDR1 as MDHEN and CDR2 as SYDVKM. With V trimmed by 2 bases and J by 4 bases, 8 bases remained unmatched. CDR3 coding DNA: TGTGCCAGCAGTTTAACGGGACAGGGTGGGCGCACTGAAGCTTTCTTT. This translates into CASSLTGQGGRTEAFF.

The chain links TRBV28 to TRBJ1-5, with D perhaps TRBD1 (5 bases). Germline CDR1 is MDHEN and CDR2 is SYDVKM. This CDR3 is 14 amino acids long. Between the trimmed V and J ends, which lost 8 bases and 4 bases, there was a span of 15 bases. CDR3 nucleotide sequence: TGTGCCAGCTGGGAGGGGTTCATGAATCAGCCCCAGCATTTT. This codes for CASWEGFMNQPQHF.

The J gene is TRBJ2-7, the V gene TRBV5-4; 10 nucleotides line up with TRBD1. The CDR3 spans 14 residues. Trimming cost V 3 bases and J 7 bases; bases outside gene matches: 7. Germline CDR1 reads SGHNT; CDR2 reads YYREEE (reference sequence). CDR3 amino acids: CASSSDRGLGEQYF. In nucleotides, the CDR3 is TGTGCCAGCAGCTCAGACAGGGGGCTGGGGGAGCAGTACTTC.

This chain links TRBV6-4 with TRBJ2-1; TRBD2 agrees at 9 bases. The CDR3 extends over 17 amino acids. With V trimmed by 9 bases and J by 6 bases, 18 bases remained unmatched. Germline assignment: CDR1 MRHNA and CDR2 SNTAGT. The CDR3 region is CASPRGAQRGVANEQFF. CDR3 nucleotides: TGTGCCAGTCCGCGCGGTGCCCAGCGGGGGGTCGCCAATGAGCAGTTCTTC.

The table lists this clone with a count of one. CDR3 sequence (DNA): TGTGCCACCAGCAGAGGGGTTAGCGTTCAGCCCCAGCATTTT. Translating gives CATSRGVSVQPQHF. The V call is TRBV15, the J call TRBJ1-5; D not resolved. There are 14 residues in the CDR3. Germline values: CDR1 LNHNV, CDR2 YYDKDF (reference sequence). V was trimmed by 1 base and J by 6 bases, leaving 10 bases between them.

This clone is a singleton in its sample. The V gene is TRBV28, the J gene TRBJ1-1; tentative D call: TRBD1 (5 bases). Germline V gene sequence: CDR1 MDHEN, CDR2 SYDVKM. The CDR3 sequence is 15 residues long. V was shortened by 7 bases and J by 7 bases, with 22 bases between the two germline ends. The CDR3 bases are TGTGCCAGCACCTTACCAGGAGGGGCAGGAGTTGAAGCTTTCTTT. This gives the protein CASTLPGGAGVEAFF.

The chain carries TRBV6-5 and TRBJ2-7; D gene uncertain. Trimming stripped 6 bases from V and 4 bases from J, with 16 bases between. The CDR3 loop spans 14 amino acids. CDR1 and CDR2 from the germline V gene are MNHEY and SVGAGI. CDR3 sequence (DNA): TGTGCCAGCAGCGGAAAGACAACCATGTACGAGCAGTACTTC. This sequence encodes CASSGKTTMYEQYF.

The CDR3 loop is CASSASSYEQYF. In nucleotides, the CDR3 is TGTGCCAGCAGCGCCAGCTCCTACGAGCAGTACTTC. The chain carries TRBV2 and TRBJ2-7; D is unclear. The CDR3 loop spans 12 amino acids. V shed 6 bases and J shed 0 bases, with 6 bases lying between them. Per germline, CDR1 SNHLY and CDR2 FYNNEI.

The CDR3 here is CASSITGGYEQYF. In DNA form, the CDR3 reads TGTGCCAGTAGTATTACGGGGGGGTACGAGCAGTACTTC. The chain uses TRBV19 and TRBJ2-7; 8 bases are a match to TRBD2. Germline values: CDR1 LNHDA, CDR2 SQIVND (reference sequence). V was clipped by 3 bases and J by 4 bases; unmatched bases: 2. The CDR3 has 13 residues.

The chain carries TRBV19 and TRBJ2-2, with 12 bases fitting TRBD1. CDR1 LNHDA and CDR2 SQIVND come from the germline V gene (reference sequence). This CDR3 is 16 amino acids long. Trimming at V came to 6 bases and at J to 5 bases, leaving 7 bases not matched to a gene. CDR3 loop: CASSHGTGGFTGELFF. The CDR3 bases are TGTGCCAGTAGCCACGGGACAGGGGGCTTTACCGGGGAGCTGTTTTTT.

The rearrangement links TRBV6-2 or TRBV6-3 to TRBJ1-2, with a weak D call TRBD1 (6 bases). Trimming removed 6 bases from V and 4 bases from J, with 18 bases in between. The CDR3 totals 15 residues. The germline gives CDR1 MNHEY, CDR2 SVGEGT. The CDR3 is CASSPFLDSSYGYTF. As DNA, the CDR3 is TGTGCCAGCAGCCCGTTCCTGGACAGTTCCTATGGCTACACCTTC.

The J gene is TRBJ1-1, the V gene TRBV21-1; the D call of TRBD1 is as the table states it, not checked on the DNA. TRBV21-1 has pseudogene status. The CDR3 totals 17 residues. The CDR3 region is CASTTGHPERKDTEAFF. The CDR3 coding sequence is TGTGCCAGCACCACAGGGCATCCGGAGAGAAAGGACACTGAAGCTTTCTTT.

The J gene is TRBJ1-2, the V gene TRBV5-4, with D unclear. The CDR3 length is 14 residues. The V end was cut by 2 bases, the J end by 4 bases, with 12 bases between. Germline CDR1 reads SGHNT; CDR2 reads YYREEE (reference sequence). The CDR3: CASSLRQAPYGYTF. CDR3 nucleotides: TGTGCCAGCAGCTTAAGGCAGGCCCCCTATGGCTACACCTTC.

The chain combines TRBV28 with TRBJ1-2; the D is unclear. V was shortened by 10 bases and J by 3 bases, with 9 bases between the two germline ends. Per the germline V gene, CDR1 is MDHEN and CDR2 is SYDVKM. This CDR3 region has 11 residues. CDR3 sequence reads: CAIGQDYGYTF. CDR3 nucleotides: TGTGCCATTGGGCAGGACTATGGCTACACCTTC.